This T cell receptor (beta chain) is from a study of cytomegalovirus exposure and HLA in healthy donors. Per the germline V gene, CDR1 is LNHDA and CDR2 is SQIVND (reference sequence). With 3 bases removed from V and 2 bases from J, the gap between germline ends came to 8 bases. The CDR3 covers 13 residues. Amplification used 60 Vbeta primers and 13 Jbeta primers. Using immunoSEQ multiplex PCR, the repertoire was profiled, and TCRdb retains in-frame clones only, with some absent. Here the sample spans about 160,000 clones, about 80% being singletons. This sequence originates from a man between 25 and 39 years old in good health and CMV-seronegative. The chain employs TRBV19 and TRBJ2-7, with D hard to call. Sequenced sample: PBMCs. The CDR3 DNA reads TGTGCCAGTAGTATCAACAGTGCCTACGAGCAGTACTTC. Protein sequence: CASSINSAYEQYF.